These 23 T cell receptor beta chains came from one sample sequenced in a study of cytomegalovirus exposure and HLA in healthy donors. 60 Vbeta and 13 Jbeta primers were used in PCR. The method was immunoSEQ multiplex PCR; TCRdb's version includes in-frame clones alone and lacks a portion of them. The table records about 89,000 clones, 74% of them present only once. Sequenced: PBMCs. The receptors were sampled from a male donor in good health and CMV-seronegative.

The chain uses TRBV28 and TRBJ2-1; 10 bases are shared with TRBD2. Trimming at V came to 3 bases and at J to 15 bases, leaving 8 bases not matched to a gene. The CDR3 consists of 13 residues. Germline V lookup: CDR1 MDHEN, CDR2 SYDVKM. CDR3 sequence reads: CASSFQREGNLFF. The CDR3 bases are TGTGCCAGCAGTTTCCAGCGGGAGGGTAACTTGTTCTTC.

This clone showed up just once. The rearrangement links TRBV27 to TRBJ1-5, with D possibly TRBD1 on 5 matching bases. Germline V lookup: CDR1 MNHEY, CDR2 SMNVEV (reference sequence). The CDR3 loop spans 12 amino acids. V was shortened by 5 bases and J by 4 bases, with 6 bases between the two germline ends. The CDR3 is CASSGGNQPQHF. As DNA, the CDR3 is TGTGCCAGCAGTGGGGGGAATCAGCCCCAGCATTTT.

V gene TRBV9 combines with J gene TRBJ2-1, with TRBD2 identical over 13 bases. The CDR3 loop spans 13 amino acids. V shed 6 bases and J 12 bases; nucleotides not matched to a gene: 6. Germline assignment: CDR1 SGDLS and CDR2 YYNGEE. For the CDR3, the DNA is TGTGCCAGCACCACAGGACTAGCGGGAGTGCAGTTCTTC. Protein product: CASTTGLAGVQFF. Looking up the rest from reference TRBV9 and TRBJ2-1 gives the full variable domain: DSGVTQTPKHLITATGQRVTLRCSPRSGDLSVYWYQQSLDQGLQFLIQYYNGEERAKGNILERFSAQQFPDLHSELNLSSLELGDSALYFCASTTGLAGVQFFGPGTRLTVL.

The chain is built from TRBV6-5 and TRBJ1-1; no firm D call. Looked up from germline, CDR1 is MNHEY and CDR2 is SVGAGI. Trimming took off 0 bases at V and 0 bases at J, with 8 bases between the two ends. This CDR3 spans 15 amino acids. CDR3 DNA: TGTGCCAGCAGTTACTCGCGGCGGTTGAACACTGAAGCTTTCTTT. Translated: CASSYSRRLNTEAFF.

V and J are TRBV6-1 and TRBJ2-2; perhaps TRBD1 as D (6 bases). CDR3 size: 17 residues. CDR1 MNHNS and CDR2 SASEGT come from the germline V gene. The ends were cut back, 2 bases at V and 0 bases at J, with 13 bases in the middle. CDR3 in DNA: TGTGCCAGCAGTGAAAGGGACCCAGGGGCGAACACCGGGGAGCTGTTTTTT. Translation gives CASSERDPGANTGELFF.

The rearrangement links TRBV23-1 to TRBJ1-1, with 8 bases that match TRBD1. TRBV23-1 belongs to the ORF category, with a function that is uncertain. J gave up 1 base and V 6 bases, and 4 bases lay outside the gene matches. The CDR3 sequence is 14 residues long. CDR3 residues: CASRDRVGNTEAFF. Written as DNA, the CDR3 is TGCGCCAGCAGGGACAGGGTTGGGAACACTGAAGCTTTCTTT.

The chain is built from TRBV18 and TRBJ1-5; TRBD1 matches 7 bases. CDR1 and CDR2 from the germline V gene are KGHSH and LQKENI. The CDR3 has 14 amino acids. V lost 4 bases and J lost 6; bases outside the gene matches: 6. CDR3 region: CASSQGAEGQPQHF. CDR3 coding DNA: TGTGCCAGCTCACAGGGGGCCGAGGGTCAGCCCCAGCATTTT.

CDR3 residues: CASSDGGSWYGEAFF. CDR3 DNA: TGCGCCAGCAGCGACGGGGGGTCGTGGTATGGTGAAGCTTTCTTT. The chain uses TRBV5-1 and TRBJ1-1; a possible D gene is TRBD1 (5 bases). The ends were cut back, 4 bases at V and 7 bases at J, with 20 bases in the middle. The CDR3 contains 15 residues. Germline loops: CDR1 SGHRS, CDR2 YFSETQ.

The chain combines TRBV27 with TRBJ2-3, with TRBD2 matching over 8 bases. J gave up 5 bases and V 7 bases, and 8 bases lay outside the gene matches. This CDR3 has 14 residues. The germline gives CDR1 MNHEY, CDR2 SMNVEV (reference sequence). The CDR3 spells CASKAGRARDTQYF. CDR3 sequence (DNA): TGTGCCAGCAAAGCCGGGAGGGCGCGAGATACGCAGTATTTT.

The CDR3 DNA is TGTGCCAGCAGCTTGTTCCTAAACTATGGCTACACCTTC. Encoded protein: CASSLFLNYGYTF. The chain carries TRBV5-6 and TRBJ1-2; D uncertain. The CDR3 sequence is 13 residues long. CDR1 SGHDT and CDR2 YYEEEE come from the germline V gene. V lost 1 base and J 2 bases, leaving 6 bases between the germline ends.

CDR3 nucleotide sequence: TGCGCCAGCAGCCAAGGACTAGCGGGCATTCTCTCTACGCAGTATTTT. It yields the protein CASSQGLAGILSTQYF. The chain employs TRBV4-1 and TRBJ2-3; TRBD2 aligns across 10 bases. The V gene end was trimmed by 1 base and the J gene end by 8 bases; junction bases not matched to a gene: 9. This CDR3 is built from 16 residues. Per the germline V gene, CDR1 is MGHRA and CDR2 is YSYEKL.

The chain links TRBV13 to TRBJ2-7; D is unclear. The CDR3 covers 13 residues. The V gene's germline CDR1 is PRHDT and CDR2 FYEKMQ (reference sequence). The V end lost 5 bases, the J end lost 2 bases, and 10 bases lay between the germline ends. CDR3 sequence reads: CASSLRWAYEQYF. In DNA, the CDR3 is TGTGCCAGCAGCCTCAGGTGGGCCTACGAGCAGTACTTC. Using reference TRBV13 and TRBJ2-7 for the parts outside the CDR3, the full variable domain is AAGVIQSPRHLIKEKRETATLKCYPIPRHDTVYWYQQGPGQDPQFLISFYEKMQSDKGSIPDRFSAQQFSDYHSELNMSSLELGDSALYFCASSLRWAYEQYFGPGTRLTVT.

Ten or more counts support this clone. The chain carries TRBV5-4 and TRBJ1-1, with TRBD1 matching over 9 bases. Germline V CDR1 and CDR2: SGHNT, YYREEE (reference sequence). V lost 5 bases and J lost 0; bases outside the gene matches: 11. There are 17 residues in the CDR3. The CDR3 loop is CASSPPWTGAVNTEAFF. CDR3 bases: TGTGCCAGCAGTCCCCCTTGGACAGGGGCGGTGAACACTGAAGCTTTCTTT.

This clone showed up just a few times. This chain uses TRBV28 with TRBJ2-3; D not certain. The CDR3 is made up of 13 amino acids. CDR1 is MDHEN, CDR2 SYDVKM, per germline. Deletions cut 6 bases from V and 0 bases from J, with 7 bases between. CDR3 loop: CASRSTSTDTQYF. CDR3 DNA: TGTGCCAGCAGAAGTACTAGCACAGATACGCAGTATTTT. Supplemented by reference TRBV28 and TRBJ2-3, the full variable domain reads DVKVTQSSRYLVKRTGEKVFLECVQDMDHENMFWYRQDPGLGLRLIYFSYDVKMKEKGDIPEGYSVSREKKERFSLILESASTNQTSMYLCASRSTSTDTQYFGPGTRLTVL.

The gene calls are TRBV27 and TRBJ2-7; 9 bases are shared with TRBD2. J lost 7 bases, V lost 5 bases, and 12 bases had no gene match. The CDR3 totals 15 residues. The germline V gene encodes CDR1 MNHEY and CDR2 SMNVEV (reference sequence). The CDR3 loop is CASSPWREGRGEQYF. The CDR3 DNA follows: TGTGCCAGCAGTCCTTGGCGGGAGGGCCGGGGGGAGCAGTACTTC.

On this clone itself: At one of its ends the junction is not consistent with the germline gene, which may arise from a read error. CDR3 sequence reads: CASSLGNTGELLF. CDR3 DNA sequence: TGTGCCAGCAGTTTGGGGAACACCGGGGAGCTGCTTTTT. V and J are TRBV28 and TRBJ2-2; the D gene is possibly TRBD2 (5 bases). Germline CDR1 and CDR2: MDHEN and SYDVKM. The CDR3 totals 13 residues.

The CDR3 protein is CASSFEGLSQETQYF. The DNA of the CDR3 is TGTGCCAGCAGCTTTGAGGGATTGTCCCAAGAGACCCAGTACTTC. J is TRBJ2-5 and V is TRBV5-6, with D perhaps matching TRBD2 (5 bases). V was clipped by 2 bases and J by 1 base, with 12 bases between them. CDR3 size: 15 residues. Germline lookup yields CDR1 SGHDT and CDR2 YYEEEE.

The gene calls are TRBV6-4 and TRBJ2-1; 9 bases are shared with TRBD2. The CDR3 is 16 amino acids. Germline CDR1 MRHNA, CDR2 SNTAGT. V shed 4 bases and J 9 bases; nucleotides not matched to a gene: 13. CDR3 sequence reads: CASSALGAGGGGEQFF. DNA of the CDR3: TGTGCCAGCAGTGCGCTAGGAGCGGGAGGAGGCGGTGAGCAGTTCTTC.

The chain employs TRBV2 and TRBJ2-3; TRBD1 matches at 9 bases. The ends lost 8 bases at V and 0 bases at J; junction bases unmatched: 6. CDR1 is SNHLY, CDR2 FYNNEI, per germline. This CDR3 region has 15 residues. The CDR3 coding sequence is TGTGCCAGCGGTCCGGGACAGGGCAGCACAGATACGCAGTATTTT. This encodes CASGPGQGSTDTQYF. Full variable domain (missing parts from reference TRBV2 and TRBJ2-3): EPEVTQTPSHQVTQMGQEVILRCVPISNHLYFYWYRQILGQKVEFLVSFYNNEISEKSEIFDDQFSVERPDGSNFTLKIRSTKLEDSAMYFCASGPGQGSTDTQYFGPGTRLTVL.

This clone was counted a few times. The chain joins TRBV9 to TRBJ2-7; 9 nucleotides match TRBD1. CDR1 and CDR2 from the germline V gene are SGDLS and YYNGEE. With 0 bases clipped from V and 6 bases from J, the junction kept 10 bases outside the gene matches. The CDR3 contains 16 residues. CDR3 bases: TGTGCCAGCAGCGTAGGGGGGACAGGGACAAAAGGCGAGCAGTACTTC. Translating it yields CASSVGGTGTKGEQYF.

The chain uses TRBV5-1 and TRBJ2-2, with D possibly being TRBD1 (5 bases). V lost 4 bases to trimming and J lost 0 bases, with 13 bases between them. Germline V gene lookup returns CDR1 SGHRS and CDR2 YFSETQ. The CDR3 runs 16 residues. The CDR3 DNA reads as TGCGCCAGCAGCGGTGGTGGACACGCGAACACCGGGGAGCTGTTTTTT. It translates to CASSGGGHANTGELFF.

This chain connects TRBV2 to TRBJ2-5; maybe TRBD2 (7 bases). CDR1 and CDR2 (germline): SNHLY, FYNNEI. V was pared by 2 bases and J by 5 bases, with 15 bases between. The CDR3 totals 15 residues. This chain's CDR3 is CASSEWGGPMETQYF. CDR3 in DNA: TGTGCCAGCAGTGAATGGGGGGGCCCTATGGAGACCCAGTACTTC.

The V call is TRBV9, the J call TRBJ2-3; D uncertain. The V end lost 5 bases, the J end lost 1 base, and 14 bases lay between the germline ends. The V gene's germline CDR1 is SGDLS and CDR2 YYNGEE. The CDR3 sequence is 15 residues long. The CDR3 sequence is CASSVSGLRTDTQYF. DNA of the CDR3: TGTGCCAGCAGTGTATCTGGGCTGCGCACAGATACGCAGTATTTT.